This T cell receptor (beta chain) appears in the sequencing data of a study of human T cells and chemical hapten exposure. About the study: During the roughly 24-week study period, patients had diphenylcyclopropenone applied to the scalp every week. Upper back patch tests used 0.01% DPC, scored after 6 days. Overall study findings and caveats: DPC sensitization left the count of TCRs above 1 in 1000 unchanged.

CDR3 size: 14 residues. Trimming left V 0 bases short and J 10 bases short, with 14 bases between. Germline V gene sequence: CDR1 SGDLS, CDR2 YYNGEE. This clonotype was seen many times. Its antigen remains unidentified. As for time point: patch test 3, about 24 weeks after DPC sensitization. Described treatment: therapeutic diphenylcyclopropenone sensitization with weekly scalp DPC. Alopecia patients between 18 and 70 years old and suitable for DPC were used as donors. Each CDR3 protein is one row after TCRdb ran MiXCR on the RACE reads. The sample records tens of thousands of distinct CDR3 sequences, roughly 13% being singletons.

Sequenced here: whole blood, sampled in connection with sensitization to the hapten diphenylcyclopropenone (DPC). The origin of this receptor is a woman aged 45-65 years with alopecia areata. Some clones in this sample may be carry-over from other donors' samples. This chain connects TRBV9 to TRBJ2-1; unclear D gene. The DNA for the CDR3 is TGTGCCAGCAGCGTAGGGGCGTTAGGGCAGGAGCAGTTCTTC. Its translation is CASSVGALGQEQFF.